Below, one TCR beta chain is given with its context. Its antigen is not known. CDR3 size: 16 residues. Per the germline V gene, CDR1 is SEHNR and CDR2 is FQNEAQ (reference sequence). Trimming took 5 bases from V and 5 from J, leaving 21 bases between them. Assay execution took place at the deep level. Over several immunoSEQ plates, each subset's genomic DNA was distributed in even portions. Generated by immunoSEQ multiplex PCR, the TCRdb table keeps only in-frame clones and is missing some. This table holds roughly 2.6 million clones, approximately 94% found once. The sample is drawn from a study of shared clonotypes between healthy human individuals. Regarding the study as a whole: Naive CD4 clonotype sharing across a few donors was 4% to 5%. Rarefaction analysis demonstrated incomplete sorted-subset sequencing notwithstanding large depth.

What was sequenced was naive CD4+ T cells sorted from blood. Indicated subset: CD45RA+ positively selected. The sequence came from a man aged 18-30 years in good health. The J gene is TRBJ1-1, the V gene TRBV7-9; tentative D call: TRBD1 (5 bases). The CDR3 is CASSPRAGTVETEAFF. The CDR3 coding sequence is TGTGCCAGCAGCCCTAGGGCAGGGACCGTCGAAACTGAAGCTTTCTTT.